The clone carrying this T cell receptor (beta chain) was observed once. The CDR3 has 13 amino acids. Germline-derived CDR1 and CDR2 are MDHEN and SYDVKM. V dropped 10 bases and J dropped 2 bases, with 11 bases sitting between them. This sample is part of a study of blood T cell repertoires in COVID-19. Background on the study: Collection of acute and convalescent COVID-19 samples took place in the United States, Italy and Spain. Sources were T cells, B-cell-depleted T cells, or PBMCs; the material itself was cDNA or gDNA.

Clones were read by immunoSEQ multiplex PCR, and TCRdb kept only the in-frame ones, dropping some. The sample records 110,000 to 150,000 clones, around nine tenths being singletons. The TCR was taken from a man between 60 and 75 years old with active or convalescent COVID-19. The chain joins TRBV28 to TRBJ2-2; D gene uncertain. Sequenced sample: peripheral blood. The CDR3 DNA reads as TGTGCCATTCGCTCGGTTAACACCGGGGAGCTGTTTTTT. Amino acid sequence: CAIRSVNTGELFF.